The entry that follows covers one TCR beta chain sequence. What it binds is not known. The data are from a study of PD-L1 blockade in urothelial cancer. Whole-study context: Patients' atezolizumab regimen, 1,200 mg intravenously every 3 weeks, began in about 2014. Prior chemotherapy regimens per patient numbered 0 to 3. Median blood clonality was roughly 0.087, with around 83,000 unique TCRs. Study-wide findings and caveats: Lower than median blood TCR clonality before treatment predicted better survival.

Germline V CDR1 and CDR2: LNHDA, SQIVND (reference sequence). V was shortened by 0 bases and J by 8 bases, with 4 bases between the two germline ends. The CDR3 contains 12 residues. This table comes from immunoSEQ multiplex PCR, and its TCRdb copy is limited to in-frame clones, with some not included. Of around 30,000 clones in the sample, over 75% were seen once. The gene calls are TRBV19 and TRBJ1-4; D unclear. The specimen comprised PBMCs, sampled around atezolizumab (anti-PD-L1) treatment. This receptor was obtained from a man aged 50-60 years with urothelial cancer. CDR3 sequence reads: CASSIDREKLFF. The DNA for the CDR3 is TGTGCCAGTAGTATAGATCGGGAAAAACTGTTTTTT.